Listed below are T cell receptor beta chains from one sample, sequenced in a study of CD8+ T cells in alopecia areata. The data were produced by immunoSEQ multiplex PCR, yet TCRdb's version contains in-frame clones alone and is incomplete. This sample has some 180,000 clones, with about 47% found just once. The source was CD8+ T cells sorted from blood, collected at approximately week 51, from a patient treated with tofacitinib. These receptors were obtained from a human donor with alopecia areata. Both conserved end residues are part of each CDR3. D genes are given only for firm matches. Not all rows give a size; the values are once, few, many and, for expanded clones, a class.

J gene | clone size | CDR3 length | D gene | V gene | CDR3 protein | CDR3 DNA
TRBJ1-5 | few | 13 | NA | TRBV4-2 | CASSQEGAQPQHF | TGTGCCAGCAGCCAAGAAGGGGCTCAGCCCCAGCATTTT
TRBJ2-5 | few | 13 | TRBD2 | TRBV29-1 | CSSGGDDQETQYF | TGCAGTAGCGGGGGTGACGACCAAGAGACCCAGTACTTC
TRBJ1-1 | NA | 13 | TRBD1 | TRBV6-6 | CASSYQGDTEAFF | TGTGCCAGCAGTTACCAGGGGGACACTGAAGCTTTCTTT
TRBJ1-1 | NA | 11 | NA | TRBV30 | CAWSVGGGAFF | TGTGCCTGGAGTGTGGGGGGAGGAGCTTTCTTT
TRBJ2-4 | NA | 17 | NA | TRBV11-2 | CASSFWGLKRGKNIQYF | TGTGCCAGCAGCTTCTGGGGGCTTAAGAGGGGCAAAAACATTCAGTACTTC
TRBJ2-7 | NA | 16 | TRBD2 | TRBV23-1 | CASSQQPGTTKDEQYF | TGCGCCAGCAGTCAGCAGCCCGGGACTACAAAGGACGAGCAGTACTTC
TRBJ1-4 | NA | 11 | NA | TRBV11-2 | CASSFNEKLFF | TGTGCCAGCAGCTTTAATGAAAAACTGTTTTTT
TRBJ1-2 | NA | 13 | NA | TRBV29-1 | CSVVQDNWEGYTF | TGCAGCGTTGTTCAAGATAATTGGGAAGGCTACACCTTC
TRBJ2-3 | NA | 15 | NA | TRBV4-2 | CASSQDTGVPDTQYF | TGTGCCAGCAGCCAAGATACAGGCGTCCCGGATACGCAGTATTTT
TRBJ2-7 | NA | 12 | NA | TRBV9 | CASSVDSMEQYF | TGTGCCAGCAGCGTAGACAGTATGGAGCAGTACTTC
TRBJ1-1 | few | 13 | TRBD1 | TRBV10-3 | CAISEGSGQRAFF | TGTGCCATCAGTGAGGGTTCGGGACAGAGAGCTTTCTTT
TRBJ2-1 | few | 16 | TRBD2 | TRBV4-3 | CASSQEERGENNEQFF | TGCGCCAGCAGCCAAGAAGAGCGGGGGGAGAACAATGAGCAGTTCTTC
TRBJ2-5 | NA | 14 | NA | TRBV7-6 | CASSLWTEQETQYF | TGTGCCAGCAGCTTATGGACAGAGCAAGAGACCCAGTACTTC
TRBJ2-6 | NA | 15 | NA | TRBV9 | CASSDLISGANVLTF | TGTGCCAGCAGCGACCTTATCTCTGGGGCCAACGTCCTGACTTTC
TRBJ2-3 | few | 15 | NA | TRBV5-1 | CASSLEYRFTDTQYF | TGCGCCAGCAGCTTGGAATATAGGTTCACAGATACGCAGTATTTT
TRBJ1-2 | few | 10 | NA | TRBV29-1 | CSVPGTADTF | TGCAGCGTTCCCGGCACCGCGGACACCTTC
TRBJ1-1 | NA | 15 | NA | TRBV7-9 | CASSLGSGSVTEAFF | TGTGCCAGCAGCTTAGGATCGGGGTCGGTCACTGAAGCTTTCTTT
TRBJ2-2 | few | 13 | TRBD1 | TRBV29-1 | CSSGTGRPGELFF | TGCAGCTCCGGGACAGGGCGCCCCGGGGAGCTGTTTTTT
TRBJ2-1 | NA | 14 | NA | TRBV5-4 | CASSWGTGGNEQFF | TGTGCCAGCAGCTGGGGTACAGGAGGCAATGAGCAGTTCTTC
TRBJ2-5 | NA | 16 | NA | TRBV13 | CASSSRKGPYQETQYF | TGTGCCAGCAGCTCCCGGAAGGGCCCGTACCAAGAGACCCAGTACTTC
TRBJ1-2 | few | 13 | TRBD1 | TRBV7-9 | CASSPRTGHGYTF | TGTGCCAGCAGCCCCCGGACAGGGCATGGCTACACCTTC
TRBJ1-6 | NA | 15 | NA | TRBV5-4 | CASRGGPATDSPLHF | TGTGCCAGCAGGGGGGGACCTGCTACGGATTCACCCCTCCACTTT
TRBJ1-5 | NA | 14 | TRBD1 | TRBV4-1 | CASSVRDRNQPQHF | TGCGCCAGCAGCGTCCGGGACAGAAATCAGCCCCAGCATTTT
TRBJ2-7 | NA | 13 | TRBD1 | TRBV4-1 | CASSQGQTYEQYF | TGCGCCAGCAGCCAGGGACAGACCTACGAGCAGTACTTC
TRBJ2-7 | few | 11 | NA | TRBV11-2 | CASSFVYEQYF | TGTGCCAGCAGCTTCGTCTACGAGCAGTACTTC
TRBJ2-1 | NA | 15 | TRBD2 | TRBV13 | CASRDSGSSYNEQFF | TGTGCCAGCAGAGATAGCGGGAGCTCCTACAATGAGCAGTTCTTC
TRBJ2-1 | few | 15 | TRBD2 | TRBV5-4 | CASRLTSGSYNEQFF | TGTGCCAGCAGACTGACTAGCGGGAGCTACAATGAGCAGTTCTTC
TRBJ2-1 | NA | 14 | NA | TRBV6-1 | CASSDWLALDEQFF | TGTGCCAGCAGTGATTGGCTAGCTCTCGATGAGCAGTTCTTC
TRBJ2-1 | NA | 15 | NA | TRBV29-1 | CSVVSVQTSYNEQFF | TGCAGCGTTGTATCAGTCCAAACCTCCTACAATGAGCAGTTCTTC
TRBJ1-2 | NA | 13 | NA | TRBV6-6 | CASSYSRDYGYTF | TGTGCCAGCAGTTACTCGAGAGACTATGGCTACACCTTC
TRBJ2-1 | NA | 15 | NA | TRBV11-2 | CASSHRGGPYNEQFF | TGTGCCAGCAGCCACAGAGGGGGACCATACAATGAGCAGTTCTTC
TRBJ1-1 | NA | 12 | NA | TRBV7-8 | CASSSGLPEAFF | TGTGCCAGCAGCTCCGGACTACCTGAAGCTTTCTTT
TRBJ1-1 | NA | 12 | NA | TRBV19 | CATIALGTEAFF | TGTGCCACCATAGCATTGGGCACTGAAGCTTTCTTT
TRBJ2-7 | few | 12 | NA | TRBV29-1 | CSVLRPNYEQYF | TGCAGCGTTCTCAGGCCGAACTACGAGCAGTACTTC
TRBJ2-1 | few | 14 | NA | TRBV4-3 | CASSPRQGWNEQFF | TGCGCCAGCAGCCCCCGACAAGGATGGAATGAGCAGTTCTTC
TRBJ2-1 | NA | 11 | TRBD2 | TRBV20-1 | CSVGGRDEQFF | TGCAGTGTTGGGGGGAGGGATGAGCAGTTCTTC
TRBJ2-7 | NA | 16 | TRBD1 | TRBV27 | CASSLPPGTGVPEQYF | TGTGCCAGCAGTTTACCGCCCGGGACAGGGGTTCCCGAGCAGTACTTC
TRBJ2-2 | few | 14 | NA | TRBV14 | CASSRIRSTGELFF | TGTGCCAGCAGCCGAATCAGAAGCACCGGGGAGCTGTTTTTT
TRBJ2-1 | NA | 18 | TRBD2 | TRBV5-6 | CASSLELAGGPSYNEQFF | TGTGCCAGCAGCTTGGAACTAGCGGGGGGGCCCTCCTACAATGAGCAGTTCTTC
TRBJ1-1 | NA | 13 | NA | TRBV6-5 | CASRIGGYTEAFF | TGTGCCAGCAGAATAGGGGGGTACACTGAAGCTTTCTTT
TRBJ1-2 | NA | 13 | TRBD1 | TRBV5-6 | CASWDRASIGYTF | TGTGCCAGCTGGGACAGGGCCTCTATCGGCTACACCTTC
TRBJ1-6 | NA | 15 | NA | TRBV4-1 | CASSPLGDYNSPLHF | TGCGCCAGCAGCCCGTTGGGGGACTATAATTCACCCCTCCACTTT
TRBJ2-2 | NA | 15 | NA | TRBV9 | CASSGTPVDTGELFF | TGTGCCAGCAGCGGGACTCCAGTGGACACCGGGGAGCTGTTTTTT
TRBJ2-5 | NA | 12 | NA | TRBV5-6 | CASSLLQETQYF | TGTGCCAGCAGCCTACTCCAAGAGACCCAGTACTTC
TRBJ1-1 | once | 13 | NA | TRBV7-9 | CASSFPRDTEAFF | TGTGCCAGCAGCTTCCCGAGGGACACTGAAGCTTTCTTT
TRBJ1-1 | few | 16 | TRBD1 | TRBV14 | CASSQVRTGDGSEAFF | TGTGCCAGCAGCCAAGTCCGGACAGGGGACGGATCTGAAGCTTTCTTT
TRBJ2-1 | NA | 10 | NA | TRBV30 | CAWAYNEQFF | TGTGCCTGGGCTTACAATGAGCAGTTCTTC
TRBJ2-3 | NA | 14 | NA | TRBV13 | CASSLGPSTDTQYF | TGTGCCAGCAGCTTAGGCCCCAGCACAGATACGCAGTATTTT
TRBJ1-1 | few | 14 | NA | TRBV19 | CASRPTFTNTEAFF | TGTGCCAGTAGGCCCACATTCACTAACACTGAAGCTTTCTTT
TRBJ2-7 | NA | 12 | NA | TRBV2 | CASSSAPHEQYF | TGTGCCAGCAGTTCTGCACCCCACGAGCAGTACTTC